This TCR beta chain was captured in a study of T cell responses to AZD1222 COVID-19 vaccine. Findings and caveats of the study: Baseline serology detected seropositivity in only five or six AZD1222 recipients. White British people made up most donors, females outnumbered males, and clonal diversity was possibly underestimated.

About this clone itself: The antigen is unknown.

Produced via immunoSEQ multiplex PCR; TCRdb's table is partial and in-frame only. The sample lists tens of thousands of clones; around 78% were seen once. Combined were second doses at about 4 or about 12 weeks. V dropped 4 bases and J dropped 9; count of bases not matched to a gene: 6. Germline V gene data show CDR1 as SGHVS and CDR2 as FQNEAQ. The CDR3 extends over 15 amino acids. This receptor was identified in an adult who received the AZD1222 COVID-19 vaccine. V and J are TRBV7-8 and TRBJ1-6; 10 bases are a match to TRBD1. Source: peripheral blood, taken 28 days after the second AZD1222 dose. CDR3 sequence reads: CASSYGTGVISPLHF. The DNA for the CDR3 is TGTGCCAGCAGCTACGGGACAGGGGTTATTTCACCCCTCCACTTT.